This TCR beta chain was recorded in a study of blood T cell repertoires in COVID-19. Background on the study: Acute-phase and convalescent COVID-19 samples originated in the United States, Italy and Spain. T cells, B-cell-depleted T cells, or PBMCs supplied cDNA or gDNA.

Germline CDR1 is SGHVS and CDR2 is FQNEAQ. The CDR3 loop spans 14 amino acids. V shed 3 bases and J shed 0 bases, with 6 bases lying between them. The data were produced by immunoSEQ multiplex PCR, yet TCRdb's version contains in-frame clones alone and is incomplete. The sample has 120,000 or so clones, roughly 85% seen once. The TCR sequence derives from a human donor in a cohort sampled during active COVID-19. This chain uses TRBV7-8 with TRBJ1-3; D gene ambiguous. Sequenced input: peripheral blood. The chain's CDR3 is CASSFRSSGNTIYF. The DNA of the CDR3 is TGTGCCAGCAGCTTCCGTAGCTCTGGAAACACCATATATTTT.